These T cell receptor beta chains were read from a single sample in a study of technical replicates of blood from a few donors. The assay was immunoSEQ multiplex PCR, and TCRdb's table has in-frame clones only and misses some. The sample has 100,000 or so clones, roughly 95% seen once. Sample: T cells isolated from PBMCs. The receptors were gathered from a human donor in good health. The CDR3 runs from the conserved cysteine through the conserved F or W. Each record gives: J gene, V gene, D gene, clone size, CDR3 protein, CDR3 DNA. D genes are given only for firm matches. Part of the rows lack a size; the others show once, few, many or a class for expanded clones.

J gene: TRBJ1-4; V gene: TRBV5-1; D gene: .; clone size: .; CDR3 protein: CASSLGFAATNEKLFF; CDR3 DNA: TGCGCCAGCAGCTTGGGGTTTGCAGCAACTAATGAAAAACTGTTTTTT
J gene: TRBJ2-5; V gene: TRBV5-1; D gene: TRBD1; clone size: .; CDR3 protein: CASSPANRGGETQYF; CDR3 DNA: TGCGCCAGCAGCCCCGCAAACAGGGGTGGGGAGACCCAGTACTTC
J gene: TRBJ1-4; V gene: TRBV19; D gene: TRBD1; clone size: few; CDR3 protein: CASLSPGGEKLFF; CDR3 DNA: TGTGCCAGCCTTTCTCCAGGGGGTGAAAAACTGTTTTTT
J gene: TRBJ2-7; V gene: TRBV28; D gene: TRBD1; clone size: .; CDR3 protein: CASSPQGAQDEQYF; CDR3 DNA: TGTGCCAGCAGTCCCCAGGGGGCGCAGGACGAGCAGTACTTC
J gene: TRBJ2-4; V gene: TRBV4-2; D gene: TRBD1; clone size: .; CDR3 protein: CASSQGTGAPKNIQYF; CDR3 DNA: TGTGCCAGCAGCCAAGGGACAGGGGCGCCCAAAAACATTCAGTACTTC
J gene: TRBJ2-7; V gene: TRBV28; D gene: .; clone size: .; CDR3 protein: CASSLIWPYEQYF; CDR3 DNA: TGTGCCAGCAGTTTAATATGGCCCTACGAGCAGTACTTC
J gene: TRBJ1-1; V gene: TRBV12-5; D gene: TRBD1; clone size: .; CDR3 protein: CASGLVRTGGEDTEAFF; CDR3 DNA: TGTGCTAGTGGTTTGGTAAGGACAGGGGGCGAGGACACTGAAGCTTTCTTT
J gene: TRBJ2-7; V gene: TRBV7-9; D gene: .; clone size: .; CDR3 protein: CASSFDNYYEQYF; CDR3 DNA: TGTGCCAGCAGCTTCGACAATTACTACGAGCAGTACTTC
J gene: TRBJ1-6; V gene: TRBV2; D gene: TRBD1; clone size: .; CDR3 protein: CASRYRGRDNSPLHF; CDR3 DNA: TGTGCCAGCAGATACAGGGGGCGCGATAATTCACCCCTCCACTTT
J gene: TRBJ2-7; V gene: TRBV9; D gene: TRBD2; clone size: .; CDR3 protein: CASSPGGGGEQYF; CDR3 DNA: TGTGCCAGCAGCCCCGGGGGGGGAGGCGAGCAGTACTTC
J gene: TRBJ2-3; V gene: TRBV19; D gene: .; clone size: .; CDR3 protein: CASSTYLADTQYF; CDR3 DNA: TGTGCCAGTAGTACCTACTTGGCAGATACGCAGTATTTT
J gene: TRBJ1-2; V gene: TRBV4-1; D gene: TRBD1; clone size: .; CDR3 protein: CASSQKPGQLFYGYTF; CDR3 DNA: TGCGCCAGCAGCCAAAAACCGGGACAGTTATTCTATGGCTACACCTTC
J gene: TRBJ2-5; V gene: TRBV10-3; D gene: .; clone size: .; CDR3 protein: CAIRTMETQYF; CDR3 DNA: TGTGCCATCAGGACAATGGAGACCCAGTACTTC
J gene: TRBJ1-3; V gene: TRBV15; D gene: TRBD1; clone size: .; CDR3 protein: CATSRVGKGAIGNTIYF; CDR3 DNA: TGTGCCACCAGCAGAGTAGGGAAGGGGGCGATTGGAAACACCATATATTTT
J gene: TRBJ2-5; V gene: TRBV4-1; D gene: .; clone size: once; CDR3 protein: CASSQDVVKIEETQYF; CDR3 DNA: TGCGCCAGCAGCCAAGATGTAGTAAAGATCGAAGAGACCCAGTACTTC
J gene: TRBJ1-1; V gene: TRBV7-9; D gene: .; clone size: .; CDR3 protein: CASSDRRGRLNTEAFF; CDR3 DNA: TGTGCCAGCAGCGACCGGAGGGGTCGGTTGAACACTGAAGCTTTCTTT
J gene: TRBJ1-1; V gene: TRBV10-3; D gene: .; clone size: .; CDR3 protein: CAISERMKGEIMNTEAFF; CDR3 DNA: TGTGCCATCAGTGAGCGAATGAAGGGGGAGATTATGAACACTGAAGCTTTCTTT
J gene: TRBJ1-1; V gene: TRBV19; D gene: .; clone size: .; CDR3 protein: CASSSPSLAEKNTEAFF; CDR3 DNA: TGTGCCAGTAGTAGCCCCTCCCTAGCGGAGAAGAACACTGAAGCTTTCTTT
J gene: TRBJ1-1; V gene: TRBV15; D gene: .; clone size: .; CDR3 protein: CATSRDPKGGRAFF; CDR3 DNA: TGTGCCACCAGCAGAGATCCGAAGGGGGGGAGGGCTTTCTTT
J gene: TRBJ2-3; V gene: TRBV9; D gene: .; clone size: .; CDR3 protein: CASSVSGISTDTQYF; CDR3 DNA: TGTGCCAGCAGCGTATCCGGGATCAGCACAGATACGCAGTATTTT
J gene: TRBJ1-1; V gene: TRBV2; D gene: .; clone size: .; CDR3 protein: CASRRAPEAFF; CDR3 DNA: TGTGCCTCAAGGAGGGCGCCTGAAGCTTTCTTT
J gene: TRBJ2-3; V gene: TRBV13; D gene: TRBD2; clone size: .; CDR3 protein: CASSLGGSSGRRSTDTQYF; CDR3 DNA: TGTGCCAGCAGCTTAGGGGGGTCTAGCGGTCGACGGAGCACAGATACGCAGTATTTT
J gene: TRBJ2-5; V gene: TRBV5-1; D gene: .; clone size: .; CDR3 protein: CASSPQTGGETQYF; CDR3 DNA: TGCGCCAGCAGCCCGCAGACAGGCGGAGAGACCCAGTACTTC
J gene: TRBJ1-1; V gene: TRBV5-1; D gene: TRBD1; clone size: .; CDR3 protein: CASWGQTNTEAFF; CDR3 DNA: TGCGCCAGCTGGGGACAGACGAACACTGAAGCTTTCTTT
J gene: TRBJ1-2; V gene: TRBV7-8; D gene: .; clone size: .; CDR3 protein: CASGDMRQVYYGYTF; CDR3 DNA: TGTGCCAGCGGCGATATGCGACAGGTCTACTATGGCTACACCTTC
J gene: TRBJ1-1; V gene: TRBV9; D gene: .; clone size: few; CDR3 protein: CASSSRQGNTEAFF; CDR3 DNA: TGTGCCAGCAGCAGCCGGCAGGGGAACACTGAAGCTTTCTTT
J gene: TRBJ2-7; V gene: TRBV6-5; D gene: TRBD1; clone size: .; CDR3 protein: CASSQGQGPYEQYF; CDR3 DNA: TGTGCCAGCAGTCAAGGACAGGGGCCCTACGAGCAGTACTTC
J gene: TRBJ2-4; V gene: TRBV28; D gene: TRBD1; clone size: .; CDR3 protein: CASSLASGTGENIQYF; CDR3 DNA: TGTGCCAGCAGTTTAGCTTCCGGGACAGGGGAAAACATTCAGTACTTC
J gene: TRBJ2-7; V gene: TRBV28; D gene: .; clone size: .; CDR3 protein: CASSFNRESFSYEQYF; CDR3 DNA: TGTGCCAGCAGTTTCAACAGGGAGAGCTTCTCCTACGAGCAGTACTTC
J gene: TRBJ2-4; V gene: TRBV4-1; D gene: .; clone size: .; CDR3 protein: CASSQPTGGVAKNIQYF; CDR3 DNA: TGCGCCAGCAGCCAACCGACGGGTGGAGTAGCCAAAAACATTCAGTACTTC
J gene: TRBJ2-1; V gene: TRBV5-4; D gene: TRBD1; clone size: .; CDR3 protein: CASSALRGNVYNEQFF; CDR3 DNA: TGTGCCAGCAGCGCGCTCAGGGGGAACGTTTACAATGAGCAGTTCTTC
J gene: TRBJ2-7; V gene: TRBV19; D gene: TRBD1; clone size: .; CDR3 protein: CASSGQGPGTYEQYF; CDR3 DNA: TGTGCCAGTAGTGGACAGGGCCCGGGAACCTACGAGCAGTACTTC
J gene: TRBJ2-7; V gene: TRBV27; D gene: .; clone size: .; CDR3 protein: CASSLWGRGTYEQYF; CDR3 DNA: TGTGCCAGCAGTTTATGGGGCAGGGGCACCTACGAGCAGTACTTC
J gene: TRBJ2-7; V gene: TRBV10-3; D gene: .; clone size: once; CDR3 protein: CAISEWGGAEQYF; CDR3 DNA: TGTGCCATCAGTGAGTGGGGGGGGGCCGAGCAGTACTTC
J gene: TRBJ2-7; V gene: TRBV7-9; D gene: TRBD1; clone size: .; CDR3 protein: CASSFGTGTYEQYF; CDR3 DNA: TGTGCCAGCAGCTTCGGGACAGGGACCTACGAGCAGTACTTC
J gene: TRBJ2-3; V gene: TRBV6-1; D gene: .; clone size: .; CDR3 protein: CASSGGPIADTQYF; CDR3 DNA: TGTGCCAGCAGTGGGGGCCCTATCGCAGATACGCAGTATTTT
J gene: TRBJ1-5; V gene: TRBV5-4; D gene: .; clone size: .; CDR3 protein: CASSSERGQPQHF; CDR3 DNA: TGTGCCAGCAGCTCAGAACGGGGTCAGCCCCAGCATTTT
J gene: TRBJ1-1; V gene: TRBV5-4; D gene: TRBD1; clone size: .; CDR3 protein: CASSLRTGGDTEAFF; CDR3 DNA: TGTGCCAGCAGCTTGCGTACAGGGGGGGACACTGAAGCTTTCTTT
J gene: TRBJ2-4; V gene: TRBV11-2; D gene: .; clone size: .; CDR3 protein: CASSLELNGIQYF; CDR3 DNA: TGTGCCAGCAGCTTAGAACTCAACGGCATTCAGTACTTC
J gene: TRBJ2-2; V gene: TRBV6-5; D gene: TRBD2; clone size: .; CDR3 protein: CASNGLAANTGELFF; CDR3 DNA: TGTGCCAGCAACGGACTAGCGGCGAACACCGGGGAGCTGTTTTTT
J gene: TRBJ2-3; V gene: TRBV9; D gene: .; clone size: .; CDR3 protein: CASSVVPGDDDTQYF; CDR3 DNA: TGTGCCAGCAGCGTAGTCCCAGGGGACGATGATACGCAGTATTTT
J gene: TRBJ2-3; V gene: TRBV29-1; D gene: TRBD2; clone size: .; CDR3 protein: CSVKMGLVTDTQYF; CDR3 DNA: TGCAGCGTGAAGATGGGACTAGTCACAGATACGCAGTATTTT
J gene: TRBJ2-5; V gene: TRBV27; D gene: .; clone size: .; CDR3 protein: CASSTGSVETQYF; CDR3 DNA: TGTGCCAGCAGTACCGGGAGCGTAGAGACCCAGTACTTC
J gene: TRBJ2-1; V gene: TRBV6-4; D gene: .; clone size: .; CDR3 protein: CASSDGGYSYNEQFF; CDR3 DNA: TGTGCCAGCAGTGACGGCGGGTACTCCTACAATGAGCAGTTCTTC
J gene: TRBJ2-2; V gene: TRBV7-2; D gene: TRBD2; clone size: .; CDR3 protein: CASSSGSGKNTGELFF; CDR3 DNA: TGTGCCAGCAGCTCTGGAAGCGGGAAGAACACCGGGGAGCTGTTTTTT
J gene: TRBJ2-3; V gene: TRBV6-5; D gene: .; clone size: .; CDR3 protein: CASRVGPYTDTQYF; CDR3 DNA: TGTGCCAGCAGAGTGGGGCCCTACACAGATACGCAGTATTTT
J gene: TRBJ1-2; V gene: TRBV6-6; D gene: .; clone size: .; CDR3 protein: CASSPKGEQGYTF; CDR3 DNA: TGTGCCAGCAGCCCTAAGGGGGAACAGGGCTACACCTTC
J gene: TRBJ1-1; V gene: TRBV12-5; D gene: .; clone size: .; CDR3 protein: CASGLQANTEAFF; CDR3 DNA: TGTGCTAGTGGTCTACAGGCTAACACTGAAGCTTTCTTT
J gene: TRBJ2-2; V gene: TRBV28; D gene: .; clone size: .; CDR3 protein: CASSFGRAGTGELFF; CDR3 DNA: TGTGCCAGCAGTTTTGGCAGGGCCGGCACCGGGGAGCTGTTTTTT
J gene: TRBJ1-2; V gene: TRBV11-3; D gene: .; clone size: .; CDR3 protein: CASSSGRDYGYTF; CDR3 DNA: TGTGCCAGCAGCTCGGGCAGGGACTATGGCTACACCTTC
J gene: TRBJ1-4; V gene: TRBV25-1; D gene: TRBD1; clone size: .; CDR3 protein: CASSRPGGGSNEKLFF; CDR3 DNA: TGTGCCAGCAGCCGACCAGGGGGAGGCTCAAATGAAAAACTGTTTTTT
J gene: TRBJ2-5; V gene: TRBV19; D gene: .; clone size: once; CDR3 protein: CASSIKGGGYQETQYF; CDR3 DNA: TGTGCCAGTAGTATTAAAGGGGGTGGGTACCAAGAGACCCAGTACTTC
J gene: TRBJ2-5; V gene: TRBV11-2; D gene: TRBD2; clone size: .; CDR3 protein: CASSLTTLAGEMETQYF; CDR3 DNA: TGTGCCAGCAGCTTAACTACACTAGCGGGAGAGATGGAGACCCAGTACTTC
J gene: TRBJ1-2; V gene: TRBV6-6; D gene: TRBD1; clone size: .; CDR3 protein: CASRDRGIYYGYTF; CDR3 DNA: TGTGCCAGCAGGGACAGGGGGATATACTATGGCTACACCTTC